This T cell receptor beta chain stems from a study of identical twins. Study conclusions and caveats: These conclusions were based on statistical analysis (cross-sectional, not following the same donors).

Every one of the donors was a healthy Caucasian. Comments on this clonotype: The antigen is undetermined.

CDR1 WSHSY and CDR2 SAAADI come from the germline V gene. V gave up 7 bases and J gave up 9 bases; unmatched junction bases: 9. The CDR3 extends over 15 amino acids. Template switching added a universal primer site; cDNA carried unique molecular identifiers. TCRdb called the 5' RACE reads again in MiXCR, with one record for every CDR3 protein. Of about 530,000 distinct CDR3 sequences in the sample, roughly 15% were seen once. These data were also filed under a second study, of yellow fever vaccine responses in identical twins.

The sequenced sample consisted of CD4+ T cells sorted from blood. This chain connects TRBV10-2 to TRBJ2-1; 13 bases match TRBD2. The clonotype was recovered from a woman in her late teens or twenties in good health. This CDR3 is CASTKGLAGNSEQFF. CDR3 DNA sequence: TGCGCCAGCACCAAGGGACTAGCGGGAAATAGTGAGCAGTTCTTC.